These 28 T cell receptor beta chains were all obtained from the same sample, sequenced in a study of T cell responses to AZD1222 COVID-19 vaccine. TCRdb's copy holds only in-frame clones and misses some; the assay was immunoSEQ multiplex PCR. The sample contains about 140,000 clones, 85% to 95% of which appear only once. Sample: peripheral blood, taken after recovery from COVID-19. Source of these receptors: an adult who had recovered from COVID-19.

The rearrangement links TRBV28 to TRBJ1-1; D might be TRBD1 (5 bases). Germline assignment: CDR1 MDHEN and CDR2 SYDVKM. The CDR3 covers 17 residues. The V gene lost 4 bases and the J gene lost 1 base, with 19 bases spanning the gap. CDR3 protein: CASSSPRTLGTNTEAFF. In DNA form, the CDR3 reads TGTGCCAGCAGTTCACCCCGGACTCTTGGGACGAACACTGAAGCTTTCTTT.

In the case of this clone: The junction differs from germline at one of its ends, possibly a read error. This sequence joins TRBV20-1 and TRBJ2-5; no clear D gene. The germline CDR1 and CDR2 sequences are DFQATT and SNEGSKA (reference sequence). This CDR3 has 13 amino acids. The CDR3 loop reads CSASSVGQEAQYF. In nucleotides, the CDR3 is TGCAGTGCTAGTTCCGTAGGGCAAGAGGCCCAGTACTTC.

The chain links TRBV2 to TRBJ2-2; D is perhaps TRBD2 (6 bases). The CDR3 contains 14 residues. V lost 8 bases to trimming and J lost 0 bases, with 10 bases between them. The V gene's germline CDR1 is SNHLY and CDR2 FYNNEI. CDR3 residues: CASRGVANTGELFF. CDR3 nucleotide sequence: TGTGCCAGCCGCGGGGTCGCGAACACCGGGGAGCTGTTTTTT.

This chain links TRBV19 with TRBJ2-7; no firm D call. V was clipped by 4 bases and J by 2 bases, with 9 bases between them. Germline V lookup: CDR1 LNHDA, CDR2 SQIVND (reference sequence). This CDR3 contains 13 residues. The CDR3, as DNA: TGTGCCAGTAGTACCCCGGCCACCTACGAGCAGTACTTC. Translation gives CASSTPATYEQYF.

The chain uses TRBV19 and TRBJ2-1, with TRBD2 identical over 12 bases. The CDR3 is made up of 15 amino acids. Germline V lookup: CDR1 LNHDA, CDR2 SQIVND (reference sequence). V shed 6 bases and J 6 bases; nucleotides not matched to a gene: 6. The DNA of the CDR3 is TGTGCCAGTAGCCAACTAGCGGGAGGCTCCAATGAGCAGTTCTTC. Its translation: CASSQLAGGSNEQFF.

The chain joins TRBV10-2 to TRBJ2-7, with D possibly matching TRBD2 (5 bases). This CDR3 spans 14 amino acids. Germline values: CDR1 WSHSY, CDR2 SAAADI. The V end was cut by 8 bases, the J end by 3 bases, with 17 bases between. As DNA, the CDR3 is TGCGCCAGCTGCCATGGACTGGATTACTACGAGCAGTACTTC. Translation gives CASCHGLDYYEQYF.

The chain combines TRBV28 with TRBJ1-2, with 9 bases aligning to TRBD1. CDR1 MDHEN and CDR2 SYDVKM come from the germline V gene. The CDR3 sequence is 17 residues long. V was pared by 1 base and J by 4 bases, with 10 bases of the junction left unmatched. CDR3 DNA: TGTGCCAGCAGTTTATCGGGTGGGGGACAGGGCCTCTATGGCTACACCTTC. Residues: CASSLSGGGQGLYGYTF.

In DNA form, the CDR3 reads TGTGCCAGCAGCCAAACAGGGGTGGGAGCTTTCTTT. Protein sequence: CASSQTGVGAFF. This chain joins TRBV3-1 (or the pseudogene TRBV3-2) and TRBJ1-1; the match to TRBD1 covers 7 bases. This CDR3 has 12 residues. Germline lookup yields CDR1 LGHDT and CDR2 YNNKEL (reference sequence). V dropped 2 bases and J dropped 10; count of bases not matched to a gene: 4.

This clone was seen a few times. This chain links TRBV28 with TRBJ2-5, with 7 bases matching TRBD1. The CDR3 is 13 residues long. Germline V gene lookup returns CDR1 MDHEN and CDR2 SYDVKM. After removal of 6 bases from V and 2 bases from J, the junction contained 3 bases not matched to a gene. The CDR3 DNA sequence: TGTGCCAGCAGCACGGGACAGCAAGAGACCCAGTACTTC. Its translation: CASSTGQQETQYF. Full variable domain (remainder filled in from reference TRBV28 and TRBJ2-5): DVKVTQSSRYLVKRTGEKVFLECVQDMDHENMFWYRQDPGLGLRLIYFSYDVKMKEKGDIPEGYSVSREKKERFSLILESASTNQTSMYLCASSTGQQETQYFGPGTRLLVL.

The table lists this clone with a count of one. The chain's CDR3 is CASSLVGEVRGYTF. For the CDR3, the DNA is TGTGCCAGCAGCTTGGTCGGGGAGGTGCGCGGCTACACCTTC. This chain uses TRBV5-6 with TRBJ1-2; D remains ambiguous. V lost 0 bases, J lost 8 bases, and 14 bases lay in between. Germline lookup yields CDR1 SGHDT and CDR2 YYEEEE. The CDR3 sequence is 14 residues long.

The chain combines TRBV12-3 or TRBV12-4 with TRBJ2-7; no firm D call. The CDR3 is 12 amino acids. Trimming took off 5 bases at V and 7 bases at J, with 12 bases between the two ends. In DNA form, the CDR3 reads TGTGCCAGCAGTGACCCGAGGCGTGAGCAGTACTTC. As protein: CASSDPRREQYF.

The chain carries TRBV4-1 and TRBJ1-2, with a possible D match to TRBD1 (5 bases). Trimming pared 2 bases from V and 4 bases from J, leaving 8 bases between. Germline CDR1 reads MGHRA; CDR2 reads YSYEKL. The length of the CDR3 is 13 residues. For the CDR3, the DNA is TGCGCCAGCAGCCAACAGGGTAGCTATGGCTACACCTTC. Translation gives CASSQQGSYGYTF.

As to this clone: One junction end disagrees with the germline gene, perhaps due to a read error. CDR3 nucleotide sequence: TGCGCCAGCAGCAGGGGCGGGAGGGCCTCCCACGAGCAGTACTTC. It codes for CASSRGGRASHEQYF. J is TRBJ2-7 and V is TRBV5-1; 9 bases line up with TRBD2. Per germline, CDR1 SGHRS and CDR2 YFSETQ. The CDR3 is made up of 15 amino acids.

The V call is TRBV28, the J call TRBJ2-4; D might be TRBD2 (5 bases). The CDR3 has 15 amino acids. Trimming took off 1 base at V and 0 bases at J, with 7 bases between the two ends. CDR1 MDHEN and CDR2 SYDVKM come from the germline V gene. The CDR3 DNA reads TGTGCCAGCAGTTTATCCGGGGTAGCCAAAAACATTCAGTACTTC. It is translated as CASSLSGVAKNIQYF.

The gene calls are TRBV3-1 (or the pseudogene TRBV3-2) and TRBJ2-7, with 13 bases lining up with TRBD2. V gave up 4 bases and J gave up 3 bases; unmatched junction bases: 3. Germline CDR1 reads LGHDT; CDR2 reads YNNKEL (reference sequence). The CDR3 runs to 15 residues. The CDR3 DNA follows: TGTGCCAGCAGCCTCGGACTAGCGGGAGACTACGAGCAGTACTTC. It codes for CASSLGLAGDYEQYF.

The V and J genes are TRBV12-5 and TRBJ2-3; 8 positions match TRBD2. CDR1 and CDR2 (germline): LGHNT, FRNRAP. This CDR3 has 20 amino acids. Germline trimming cut 1 base from V and 0 bases from J; bases unmatched to any gene: 15. CDR3 region: CASGLGTSGSAGGSTDTQYF. In DNA, the CDR3 is TGTGCTAGTGGTTTGGGTACCTCCGGGTCGGCGGGAGGAAGCACAGATACGCAGTATTTT. Full variable domain (remainder filled in from reference TRBV12-5 and TRBJ2-3): DARVTQTPRHKVTEMGQEVTMRCQPILGHNTVFWYRQTMMQGLELLAYFRNRAPLDDSGMPKDRFSAEMPDATLATLKIQPSEPRDSAVYFCASGLGTSGSAGGSTDTQYFGPGTRLTVL.

V gene TRBV4-2 combines with J gene TRBJ1-4; D unresolved. Germline CDR1 is LGHNA and CDR2 is YNFKEQ. The V gene lost 2 bases and the J gene lost 7 bases, with 14 bases spanning the gap. The length of the CDR3 is 15 residues. This CDR3 reads CASSQTGRGFEKLFF. Here the CDR3 DNA reads TGTGCCAGCAGCCAAACCGGGCGCGGTTTTGAAAAACTGTTTTTT.

J is TRBJ1-5 and V is TRBV27; 12 nucleotides line up with TRBD1. The V gene's germline CDR1 is MNHEY and CDR2 SMNVEV (reference sequence). After removal of 0 bases from V and 6 bases from J, the junction contained 3 bases not matched to a gene. The CDR3 runs to 16 residues. For the CDR3, the DNA is TGTGCCAGCAGTTTATCGGGACAGGGGGCGGGTCAGCCCCAGCATTTT. Protein sequence: CASSLSGQGAGQPQHF.

The chain is built from TRBV19 and TRBJ1-3; D is uncertain. This CDR3 spans 13 amino acids. The germline V and J ends were trimmed by 4 bases and 4 bases, with 8 bases remaining between them. Germline CDR1 LNHDA, CDR2 SQIVND (reference sequence). This CDR3 reads CASSTGSGNTIYF. The CDR3 DNA is TGTGCCAGTAGTACGGGATCCGGAAACACCATATATTTT.

The chain joins TRBV28 to TRBJ1-2; D is possibly TRBD1 (5 bases). Trimming left V 5 bases short and J 5 bases short, with 15 bases between. CDR3 length: 14 amino acids. CDR1 and CDR2 from the germline V gene are MDHEN and SYDVKM. Written as DNA, the CDR3 is TGTGCCAGCAGTACGCCCGACAGAGCGTATGGCTACACCTTC. Translating it yields CASSTPDRAYGYTF.

V usage is TRBV18 and J usage is TRBJ2-1; no firm D call. The CDR3 spans 12 residues. Germline-derived CDR1 and CDR2 are KGHSH and LQKENI. The ends were cut back, 3 bases at V and 4 bases at J, with 4 bases in the middle. The DNA for the CDR3 is TGTGCCAGCTCACCCGAATACAATGAGCAGTTCTTC. It codes for CASSPEYNEQFF.

The V call is TRBV7-8, the J call TRBJ2-1; D not certain. CDR1 and CDR2 (germline): SGHVS, FQNEAQ. The V end was cut by 1 base, the J end by 0 bases, with 7 bases between. The CDR3 runs 15 residues. This CDR3 is CASSLGKFSYNEQFF. CDR3 coding DNA: TGTGCCAGCAGCTTAGGGAAGTTCTCCTACAATGAGCAGTTCTTC. The entire variable domain, with the rest obtained from reference TRBV7-8 and TRBJ2-1, is as follows: GAGVSQSPRYKVAKRGQDVALRCDPISGHVSLFWYQQALGQGPEFLTYFQNEAQLDKSGLPSDRFFAERPEGSVSTLKIQRTQQEDSAVYLCASSLGKFSYNEQFFGPGTRLTVL.

The rearrangement joins TRBV28 to TRBJ2-4; D is tentatively TRBD1 or TRBD2 (5 bases each). Germline CDR1 MDHEN, CDR2 SYDVKM. V lost 5 bases to trimming and J lost 12 bases, with 17 bases between them. This CDR3 contains 13 residues. CDR3 region: CASSLRGVSYQYF. CDR3 in DNA: TGTGCCAGCAGTCTAAGGGGAGTATCCTATCAGTACTTC.

The chain links TRBV10-3 to TRBJ1-3; a possible D gene is TRBD1 (5 bases). CDR3 length: 15 residues. Germline-derived CDR1 and CDR2 are ENHRY and SYGVKD. The V end lost 4 bases, the J end lost 0 bases, and 10 bases lay between the germline ends. CDR3 in amino acids: CAISAGINSGNTIYF. The CDR3 DNA sequence: TGTGCCATCAGTGCAGGGATTAACTCTGGAAACACCATATATTTT.

This sequence joins TRBV28 and TRBJ1-1, with D possibly TRBD1 on 6 matching bases. The V gene lost 8 bases and the J gene lost 0 bases, with 10 bases spanning the gap. CDR3 size: 13 residues. Germline CDR1 reads MDHEN; CDR2 reads SYDVKM. The DNA of the CDR3 is TGTGCCAGCCGGACAGCTCTGAACACTGAAGCTTTCTTT. This encodes CASRTALNTEAFF.

The chain uses TRBV19 and TRBJ1-5, with 9 bases fitting TRBD1. Germline values: CDR1 LNHDA, CDR2 SQIVND (reference sequence). The CDR3 consists of 15 residues. Losses at the gene ends were 3 bases for V and 3 bases for J; bases not matched to a gene: 3. The CDR3 coding sequence is TGTGCCAGTAGTATGAGACAGGGGGACAATCAGCCCCAGCATTTT. Protein sequence: CASSMRQGDNQPQHF.

V and J are TRBV5-1 and TRBJ2-7, with TRBD2 identical over 9 bases. The V and J ends lost 0 bases and 1 base, in that order; junction bases with no gene match: 5. CDR1 and CDR2 from the germline V gene are SGHRS and YFSETQ. There are 16 residues in the CDR3. CDR3 sequence: CASSLDGSGRSYEQYF. CDR3 sequence (DNA): TGCGCCAGCAGCTTGGATGGTAGCGGGAGATCCTACGAGCAGTACTTC.

CDR3 protein: CASRRLVNTGELFF. CDR3 in DNA: TGTGCCAGCAGGCGACTAGTTAACACCGGGGAGCTGTTTTTT. The V and J genes are TRBV6-5 and TRBJ2-2, with TRBD2 as a possible D gene (6 bases). Deletions cut 6 bases from V and 2 bases from J, with 10 bases between. Germline CDR1 reads MNHEY; CDR2 reads SVGAGI. The CDR3 totals 14 residues.